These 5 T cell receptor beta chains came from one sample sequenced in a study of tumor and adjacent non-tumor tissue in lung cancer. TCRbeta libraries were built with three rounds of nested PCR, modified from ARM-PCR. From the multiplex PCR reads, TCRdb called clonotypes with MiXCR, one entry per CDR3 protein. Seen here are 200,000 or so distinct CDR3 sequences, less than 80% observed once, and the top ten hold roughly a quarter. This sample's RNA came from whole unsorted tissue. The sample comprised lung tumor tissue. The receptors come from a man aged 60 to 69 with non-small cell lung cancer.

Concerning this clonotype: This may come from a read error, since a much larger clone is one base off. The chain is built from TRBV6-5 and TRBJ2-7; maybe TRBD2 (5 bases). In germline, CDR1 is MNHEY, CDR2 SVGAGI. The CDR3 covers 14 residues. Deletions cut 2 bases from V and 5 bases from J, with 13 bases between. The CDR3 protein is CASSYVAHSDEQYF. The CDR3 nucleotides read TGTGCCAGCAGTTACGTTGCCCATAGCGACGAGCAGTACTTC.

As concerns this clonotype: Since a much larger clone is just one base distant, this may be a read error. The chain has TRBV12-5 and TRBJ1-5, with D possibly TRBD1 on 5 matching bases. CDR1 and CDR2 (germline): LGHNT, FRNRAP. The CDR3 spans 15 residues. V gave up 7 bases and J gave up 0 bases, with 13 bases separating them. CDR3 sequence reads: CASVFGDLSNQPQHF. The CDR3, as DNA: TGTGCTAGTGTTTTTGGGGACCTTAGCAATCAGCCCCAGCATTTT.

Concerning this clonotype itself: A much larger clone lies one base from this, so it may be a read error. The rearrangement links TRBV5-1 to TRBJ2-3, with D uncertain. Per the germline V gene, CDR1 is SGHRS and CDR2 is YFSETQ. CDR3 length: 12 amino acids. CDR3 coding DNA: TGCGCCAACAGCTTGATCACAGATACGCAGTATTTT. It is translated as CANSLITDTQYF.

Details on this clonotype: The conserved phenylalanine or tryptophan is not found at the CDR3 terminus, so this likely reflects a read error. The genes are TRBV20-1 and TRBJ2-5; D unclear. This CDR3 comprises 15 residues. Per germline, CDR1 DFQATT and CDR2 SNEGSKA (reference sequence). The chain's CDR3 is CSPRDPWRLQETQYL. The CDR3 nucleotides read TGCAGTCCTAGAGATCCGTGGAGACTCCAAGAGACCCAGTACCTC.

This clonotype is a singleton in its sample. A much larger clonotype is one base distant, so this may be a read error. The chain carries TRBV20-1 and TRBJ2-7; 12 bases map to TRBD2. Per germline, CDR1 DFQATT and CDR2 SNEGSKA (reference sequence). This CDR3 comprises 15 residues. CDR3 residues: CSATSGGAGSYEEYF. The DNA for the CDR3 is TGCAGTGCTACTAGCGGGGGGGCGGGCTCCTACGAGGAGTACTTC.